This TCR beta chain was documented in a study of cytotoxic CD8 clonotypes in ibrutinib-treated CLL. Whole-study context: Of a cohort that held roughly eleven relapsed/refractory and around 16 treatment-naive patients, about 18 were IGHV unmutated.

Produced via immunoSEQ multiplex PCR; TCRdb's table is partial and in-frame only. Of around 70,000 clones listed, 90% are singletons. J lost 5 bases, V lost 3 bases, and 7 bases had no gene match. The CDR3 sequence is 16 residues long. Germline CDR1 is MNHNY and CDR2 is SVGAGI (reference sequence). The gene calls are TRBV6-6 and TRBJ1-5; 10 nucleotides line up with TRBD1. This TCR came from a human donor with chronic lymphocytic leukemia. Sample: PBMCs, taken after 12 months of ibrutinib treatment. CDR3 protein: CASSYGQGGPHQPQHF. The CDR3 region has the DNA TGTGCCAGCAGTTATGGACAGGGGGGTCCCCATCAGCCCCAGCATTTT.